This TCR beta chain was recovered during a study of T-cell reconstitution after alpha-beta-depleted transplantation in children. Study observations and caveats: From surviving recipient T cells and thymic progenitors came the high day-60 TCRbeta diversity observed in some patients. Among T cells one year after transplant, newly produced cells accounted for most counts and diversity.

The germline CDR1 and CDR2 sequences are SGDLS and YYNGEE. After removal of 0 bases from V and 2 bases from J, the junction contained 8 bases not matched to a gene. The CDR3 loop spans 17 amino acids. A TCRbeta library incorporating unique molecular identifiers was prepared. TCRdb itself ran the PCR reads through MiXCR, one entry per CDR3 protein. The sample gives about 980,000 distinct CDR3 sequences, about 29% of which show up once; under 30% is in the top ten. This clonotype was counted between two and nine times. Its antigen remains unknown. The chain links TRBV9 to TRBJ2-1; 7 nucleotides line up with TRBD1. This receptor was obtained from a boy under two years old who had a stem cell transplant for SCID, so the T cells may come from the graft donor. The sequencing here drew on PBMCs, mostly from graft donor cells, taken 360 days after TCRalphabeta/CD19-depleted stem cell transplant. The DNA for the CDR3 is TGTGCCAGCAGCGTAGCCCCTTACAGGGGACCCTACAATGAGCAGTTCTTC. Encoded protein: CASSVAPYRGPYNEQFF. The full variable domain, completed using reference TRBV9 and TRBJ2-1, is DSGVTQTPKHLITATGQRVTLRCSPRSGDLSVYWYQQSLDQGLQFLIQYYNGEERAKGNILERFSAQQFPDLHSELNLSSLELGDSALYFCASSVAPYRGPYNEQFFGPGTRLTVL.